This is a list of T cell receptor beta chains from one sample in a study of CD8+ T cells in alopecia areata. Repertoires were generated with immunoSEQ multiplex PCR, while TCRdb's copy carries only in-frame clones and drops some. The table includes some 160,000 clones, approximately 60% detected once. Sequencing input: CD8+ T cells sorted from blood. The origin of the receptors is a human donor in good health. Both conserved end residues are part of each CDR3. Fields, in order: J gene, clone size, V gene, CDR3 protein. Clone size is not always given. Where it is, it says once, few, many or a class for expanded clones.

TRBJ2-7	-	TRBV30	CAWSVQASSYEQYF
TRBJ2-3	-	TRBV4-2	CASSQEPSGSVADTQYF
TRBJ1-1	-	TRBV2	CASSGLEAFF
TRBJ2-3	few	TRBV28	CASSSVSGTSTDTQYF
TRBJ2-5	-	TRBV7-9	CASSFTWGAGGQETQYF
TRBJ2-1	once	TRBV5-1	CASSLAGNEQFF
TRBJ2-5	-	TRBV6-5	CASSLPGGPMETQYF
TRBJ1-5	-	TRBV30	CAWSVVRNQPQHF
TRBJ2-6	few	TRBV29-1	CSVEVYRGPGANVLTF
TRBJ2-7	-	TRBV6-4	CASNQGLEQYF
TRBJ1-2	-	TRBV9	CASSVAIILPGRSSYTF
TRBJ2-7	-	TRBV27	CASSLKDRFYEQYF
TRBJ2-6	-	TRBV30	CAWSPPLTANVLTF
TRBJ2-2	few	TRBV5-6	CASSLAYGFVGELFF
TRBJ2-5	-	TRBV5-6	CASMTSGRETQYF
TRBJ2-7	-	TRBV5-1	CASSLAVTDYEQYF
TRBJ2-1	-	TRBV27	CASSLPGGYNEQFF
TRBJ2-3	few	TRBV29-1	CSVEVVAKPFTDTQYF
TRBJ1-1	-	TRBV10-2	CASSETGLNTEAFF
TRBJ1-2	-	TRBV4-1	CASSRRQGPNGYTF
TRBJ2-7	-	TRBV6-1	CASSEWTAPDNYEQYF
TRBJ2-7	-	TRBV13	CASSLGSASADEQYF
TRBJ2-1	-	TRBV29-1	CSDPGTSGAVSSYNEQFF
TRBJ2-6	-	TRBV15	CATSRGVGGANVLTF
TRBJ1-5	-	TRBV25-1	CASSHSNQPQHF
TRBJ2-5	once	TRBV28	CASTRLAGEETQYF
TRBJ2-7	few	TRBV29-1	CSAAPGENYEQYF
TRBJ1-1	-	TRBV27	CASSLRVGAEAFF
TRBJ2-1	-	TRBV7-3	CASSLSAYNEQFF
TRBJ2-7	few	TRBV19	CASTKDPMGEQYF
TRBJ1-1	-	TRBV11-1	CASSVTGTGGEAFF
TRBJ2-5	-	TRBV13	CASSPGQGEETQYF
TRBJ1-1	few	TRBV5-4	CASSAGGPGVNTEAFF
TRBJ2-6	few	TRBV10-3	CAISDRGSAGANVLTF
TRBJ2-1	-	TRBV4-1	CASSHAPWGSYNEQFF
TRBJ2-2	-	TRBV15	CATSTPTGELFF
TRBJ2-1	-	TRBV4-1	CASSQGNPLYNEQFF
TRBJ1-2	-	TRBV9	CASSSQGNYGYTF
TRBJ2-7	-	TRBV4-1	CASSQQLSYEQYF